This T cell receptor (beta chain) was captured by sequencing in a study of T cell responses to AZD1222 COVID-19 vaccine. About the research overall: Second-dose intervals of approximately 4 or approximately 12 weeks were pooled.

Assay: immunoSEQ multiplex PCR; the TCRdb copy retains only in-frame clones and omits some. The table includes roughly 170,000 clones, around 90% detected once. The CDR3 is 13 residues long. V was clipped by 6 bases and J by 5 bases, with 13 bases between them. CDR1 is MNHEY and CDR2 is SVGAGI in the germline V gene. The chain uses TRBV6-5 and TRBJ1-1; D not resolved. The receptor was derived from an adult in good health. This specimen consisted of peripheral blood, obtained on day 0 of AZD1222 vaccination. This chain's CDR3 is CASRRYMRTEAFF. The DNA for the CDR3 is TGTGCCAGCAGGAGATACATGAGGACTGAAGCTTTCTTT.